The clone carrying this T cell receptor (beta chain) was found many times. A single record per CDR3 protein comes from TCRdb applying MiXCR to the 5' RACE reads. The sample lists some 65,000 distinct CDR3 sequences, 3.5% to 5% occurring once. The record originates from a study of neurological immune-mediated disorders. This receptor was taken from a man aged 50-59 years with multiple sclerosis. The sequenced sample consisted of PBMCs.

As DNA, the CDR3 is TGCAGTGCAACCCTCGGACAGCAAGAGACCCAGTACTTC. Translation gives CSATLGQQETQYF. The J gene is TRBJ2-5, the V gene TRBV20-1, with D maybe TRBD1 (6 bases). Germline loops: CDR1 DFQATT, CDR2 SNEGSKA (reference sequence). V shed 6 bases and J shed 2 bases, with 13 bases lying between them. CDR3 length equals 13 residues.